This T cell receptor (beta chain) originates from a study of cytomegalovirus exposure and HLA in healthy donors. Whole-study findings and limits: In a later analysis, across HLA loci, associated TCR counts were highest for DRB1, lowest for HLA-C. Using the classifier, cytomegalovirus status was reportedly diagnosed with high specificity and sensitivity.

With regard to this clone: What it binds is not known.

It was with 60 Vbeta and 13 Jbeta primers that the PCR ran. Assay: immunoSEQ multiplex PCR; the TCRdb copy retains only in-frame clones and omits some. This table has tens of thousands of clones, around 65% appearing once. Sequences were obtained from PBMCs. This sequence originates from a man in his 60s in good health and CMV-seropositive.

CDR3: CASSLRGHNEQFF. As DNA, the CDR3 is TGTGCCAGCAGCTTAAGGGGCCACAATGAGCAGTTCTTC. The V call is TRBV11-3, the J call TRBJ2-1, with D possibly TRBD1 on 5 matching bases. The CDR3 consists of 13 residues. V was shortened by 2 bases and J by 5 bases, with 7 bases between the two germline ends. Germline CDR1 reads SGHNT; CDR2 reads YENEEA.